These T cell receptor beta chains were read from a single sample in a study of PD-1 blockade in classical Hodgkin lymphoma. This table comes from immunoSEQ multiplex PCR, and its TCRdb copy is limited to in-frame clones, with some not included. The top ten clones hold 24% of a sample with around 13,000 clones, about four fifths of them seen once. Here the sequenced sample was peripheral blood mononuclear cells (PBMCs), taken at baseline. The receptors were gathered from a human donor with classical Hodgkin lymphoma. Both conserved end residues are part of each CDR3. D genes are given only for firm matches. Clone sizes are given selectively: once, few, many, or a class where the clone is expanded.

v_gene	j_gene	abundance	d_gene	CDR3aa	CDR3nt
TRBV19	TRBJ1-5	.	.	CASRLGYRYSNQPQHF	TGTGCCAGTAGGTTAGGATATCGTTATAGCAATCAGCCCCAGCATTTT
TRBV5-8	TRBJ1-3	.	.	CASSRRTGSGNTIYF	TGTGCCAGCAGCCGGCGTACAGGGTCTGGAAACACCATATATTTT
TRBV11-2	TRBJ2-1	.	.	CASSLQGLTRNEQFF	TGTGCCAGCAGCTTGCAGGGGCTAACGCGGAATGAGCAGTTCTTC
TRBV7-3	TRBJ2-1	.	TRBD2	CASSLGLAGHNEQFF	TGTGCCAGCAGCCTTGGACTAGCGGGGCACAATGAGCAGTTCTTC
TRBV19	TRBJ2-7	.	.	CASSLGAGDYEQYF	TGTGCCAGTAGTCTGGGGGCAGGGGACTACGAGCAGTACTTC
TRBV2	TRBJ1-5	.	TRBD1	CASSPRTGNQPQHF	TGTGCCAGCAGCCCACGGACAGGGAATCAGCCCCAGCATTTT
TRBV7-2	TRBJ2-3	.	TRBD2	CASSLRRGGTDTQYF	TGTGCCAGCAGCTTACGGCGGGGGGGCACAGATACGCAGTATTTT
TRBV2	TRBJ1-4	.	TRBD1	CASSESTGQWDEKLFF	TGTGCCAGCAGTGAGTCAACGGGACAGTGGGATGAAAAACTGTTTTTT
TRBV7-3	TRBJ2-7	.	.	CASSRTGSYEQYF	TGTGCCAGCAGCCGAACAGGATCCTACGAGCAGTACTTC
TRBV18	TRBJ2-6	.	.	CASSFSSVSSGANVLTF	TGTGCCAGCTCATTCTCGTCTGTAAGCTCTGGGGCCAACGTCCTGACTTTC
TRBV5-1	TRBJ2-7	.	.	CASVGNGYEQYF	TGCGCCAGCGTGGGGAATGGGTACGAGCAGTACTTC
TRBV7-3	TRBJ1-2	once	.	CASSLFGGTGGYTF	TGTGCCAGCAGCTTATTCGGGGGTACGGGTGGCTACACCTTC
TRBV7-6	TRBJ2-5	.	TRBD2	CASSLQASGGRETQYF	TGTGCCAGCAGCTTACAGGCTAGCGGGGGGCGGGAGACCCAGTACTTC
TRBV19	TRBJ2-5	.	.	CASSIEGETQYF	TGTGCCAGTAGTATAGAAGGAGAGACCCAGTACTTC
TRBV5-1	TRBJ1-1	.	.	CASSSIPQNTEAFF	TGCGCCAGCAGCTCCATCCCGCAGAACACTGAAGCTTTCTTT
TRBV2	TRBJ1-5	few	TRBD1	CASREGQGSSQHF	TGTGCCAGCAGGGAGGGACAGGGGAGCTCCCAGCATTTT
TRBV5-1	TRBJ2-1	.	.	CASSLDGTYNEQFF	TGCGCCAGCAGCTTGGACGGGACTTACAATGAGCAGTTCTTC
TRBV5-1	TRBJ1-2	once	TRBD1	CASSPGQGLGYTF	TGCGCCAGCAGCCCGGGACAGGGGCTAGGCTACACCTTC
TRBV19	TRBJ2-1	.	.	CASNRWGGPNEQFF	TGTGCCAGTAATAGATGGGGGGGGCCCAATGAGCAGTTCTTC
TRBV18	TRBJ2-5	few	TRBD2	CASSPGREGTQYF	TGTGCCAGCTCACCAGGCAGGGAGGGGACCCAGTACTTC
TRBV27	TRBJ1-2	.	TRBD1	CASRERTGGPYGYTF	TGTGCCAGCAGAGAGAGGACAGGGGGACCTTATGGCTACACCTTC
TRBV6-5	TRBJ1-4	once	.	CASRKDRNNEKLFF	TGTGCCAGCAGAAAGGATAGAAATAATGAAAAACTGTTTTTT
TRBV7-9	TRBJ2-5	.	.	CASSLALGTLQETQYF	TGTGCCAGCAGCTTAGCCCTTGGGACGCTCCAAGAGACCCAGTACTTC
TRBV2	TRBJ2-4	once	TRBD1	CASSLTGGMDF	TGTGCCAGCAGCCTAACAGGGGGCATGGACTTC
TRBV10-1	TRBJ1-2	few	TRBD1	CASNGQGLSGYTF	TGCGCCAGCAATGGACAGGGCCTCTCTGGCTACACCTTC
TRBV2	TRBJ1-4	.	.	CASSWTGSNEKLFF	TGTGCCAGCAGCTGGACCGGATCTAATGAAAAACTGTTTTTT
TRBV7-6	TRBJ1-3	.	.	CASSFDVGGNTIYF	TGTGCCAGCAGCTTTGACGTAGGAGGAAACACCATATATTTT
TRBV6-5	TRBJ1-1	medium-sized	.	CASSYGFLNTEAFF	TGTGCCAGCAGTTACGGCTTCTTGAACACTGAAGCTTTCTTT
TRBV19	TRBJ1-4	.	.	CASRDQAANEKLFF	TGTGCCAGTAGGGACCAGGCGGCTAATGAAAAACTGTTTTTT
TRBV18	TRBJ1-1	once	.	CASSPSLGDNGRAFF	TGTGCCAGCTCCCCCTCACTAGGGGATAACGGTCGGGCTTTCTTT
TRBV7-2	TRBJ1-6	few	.	CASSLWAGPSPLHF	TGTGCCAGCAGCTTGTGGGCAGGACCTTCACCCCTCCACTTT
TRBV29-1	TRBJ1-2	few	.	CSVWTGYGYTF	TGCAGCGTTTGGACGGGCTATGGCTACACCTTC
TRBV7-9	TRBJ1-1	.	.	CASSLDHGGTEAFF	TGTGCCAGCAGCTTAGATCATGGAGGAACTGAAGCTTTCTTT
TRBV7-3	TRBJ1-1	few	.	CASSLSSYTEAFF	TGTGCCAGCAGCTTAAGTAGTTACACTGAAGCTTTCTTT
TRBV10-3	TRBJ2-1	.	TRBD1	CARDRGPPEQFF	TGTGCCAGGGACAGGGGGCCCCCTGAGCAGTTCTTC
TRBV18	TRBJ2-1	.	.	CASSPNNEQFF	TGTGCCAGCTCACCAAACAATGAGCAGTTCTTC
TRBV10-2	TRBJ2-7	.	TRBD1	CASSRPGQGYPYEQYF	TGCGCCAGCAGTCGACCCGGACAGGGGTATCCCTACGAGCAGTACTTC
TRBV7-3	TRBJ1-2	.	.	CASSPRVGYGYTF	TGTGCCAGCAGCCCTAGGGTGGGCTATGGCTACACCTTC
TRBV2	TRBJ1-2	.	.	CASWGRTTSLNYGYTF	TGTGCCAGCTGGGGCAGAACGACCTCCCTAAACTATGGCTACACCTTC
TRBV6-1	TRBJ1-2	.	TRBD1	CASRTGSPSGYTF	TGTGCCAGCAGGACAGGGAGCCCCTCTGGCTACACCTTC
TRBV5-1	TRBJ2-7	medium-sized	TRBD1	CASSKTGGYEQYF	TGCGCCAGCAGCAAGACAGGGGGCTACGAGCAGTACTTC
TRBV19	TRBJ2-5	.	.	CASSILRGVQETQYF	TGTGCCAGTAGTATCCTCAGGGGAGTCCAAGAGACCCAGTACTTC
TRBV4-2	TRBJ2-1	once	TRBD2	CASSQDSGGAYNEQFF	TGTGCCAGCAGCCAAGATAGCGGGGGGGCGTACAATGAGCAGTTCTTC
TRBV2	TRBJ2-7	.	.	CASRKGYEQYF	TGTGCCAGCAGGAAGGGATACGAGCAGTACTTC
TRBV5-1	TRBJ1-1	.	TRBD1	CASSLKGQGAEAFF	TGCGCCAGCAGCTTAAAGGGACAGGGGGCTGAAGCTTTCTTT
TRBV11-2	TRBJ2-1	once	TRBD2	CASSPERTSGNNEQFF	TGTGCCAGCAGCCCCGAGCGGACTAGCGGAAACAATGAGCAGTTCTTC
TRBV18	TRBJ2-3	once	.	CASSPIPASTDTQYF	TGTGCCAGCTCACCAATACCGGCTAGCACAGATACGCAGTATTTT
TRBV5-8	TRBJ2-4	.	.	CASSLLDRKNIQYF	TGTGCCAGCAGCCTTCTGGACAGAAAAAACATTCAGTACTTC